Sequencing of this T cell receptor beta chain was carried out in a study of T-cell memory formation after mild COVID-19. Whole-study findings and limits: Contracting CD8+ clones were enriched in EMRA, CD4+ mainly in CM and EM.

V lost 4 bases, J lost 4 bases, and 13 bases lay in between. Germline CDR1 and CDR2: SQVTM and ANQGSEA. This CDR3 contains 14 residues. This clonotype has a handful of counts. What it binds is unknown. Using constant-segment primers, 5'RACE produced TCR alpha and TCR beta cDNA libraries carrying sample barcodes and UMIs. A single record per CDR3 protein comes from TCRdb applying MiXCR to the 5' RACE reads. Altogether roughly 130,000 distinct CDR3 sequences are present, approximately 16% being singletons, with the ten largest covering roughly 13%. This receptor was obtained from an adult woman who had mild COVID-19 (a few samples of this study predate the infection). Cell type and time point are not known. The chain couples TRBV29-1 to TRBJ2-2, with TRBD1 as a possible D gene (7 bases). Sequencing input: PBMCs or a T cell subset sorted from them (not recorded which). CDR3 in DNA: TGCAGCGTTGTTCAGGGGGGATTCACCGGGGAGCTGTTTTTT. Translating it yields CSVVQGGFTGELFF.